This T cell receptor beta chain emerged from a study of T cells in Graves' hyperthyroidism and ophthalmopathy. Study-wide findings and caveats: Ophthalmopathy was distinguished from stable hyperthyroidism by 13 V-J signatures.

Regions amplified from RNA transcripts were the TCR beta CDR3 regions. HTBI primers were the set used in a first-round RT-PCR of the TCR CDR3. MiXCR, applied by TCRdb to the multiplex PCR reads, yields one record per CDR3 protein. Found here are more than 650,000 distinct CDR3 sequences, less than 15% of them singletons; the top ten hold 10%. V was pared by 0 bases and J by 2 bases, with 4 bases of the junction left unmatched. In germline, CDR1 is KGHSH, CDR2 LQKENI. This CDR3 is 16 amino acids long. The table lists this clonotype with many counts. Its antigen is unknown. This chain joins TRBV18 and TRBJ2-5; 9 positions match TRBD2. The receptor was derived from a woman younger than 35 with Graves' hyperthyroidism. Sequenced sample: blood. CDR3 loop: CASSPPGSGRQETQYF. The CDR3 DNA reads TGTGCCAGCTCACCACCGGGTAGCGGGAGACAAGAGACCCAGTACTTC.